Listed below are T cell receptor beta chains from one sample, sequenced in a study of Ad26.COV2.S vaccination and SARS-CoV-2 variants. Sequenced by immunoSEQ multiplex PCR; TCRdb stores in-frame clones only, minus some. Of about 450,000 clones detected, roughly nine tenths appear once; the ten largest clones hold approximately 2.5%. Sequencing was performed on peripheral blood, taken in a trial of Ad26.COV2.S vaccine versus placebo. The receptors here all came from a person between 18 and 60 years old who received the Ad26.COV2.S COVID-19 vaccine or a placebo. Both conserved end residues are part of each CDR3. D genes are given only for firm matches. Only part of the rows carry a size: once, few, many, or a class if the clone is expanded.

CDR3aa: CASSLVAGSNIQYF
CDR3nt: TGTGCCAGCAGCTTAGTGGCAGGGAGTAACATTCAGTACTTC
len: 14
d_gene: -
abundance: -
j_gene: TRBJ2-4
v_gene: TRBV11-3

CDR3aa: CASRNTGDQPQHF
CDR3nt: TGTGCCAGCAGAAACACCGGAGATCAGCCCCAGCATTTT
len: 13
d_gene: -
abundance: -
j_gene: TRBJ1-5
v_gene: TRBV6-5

CDR3aa: CASRDWEDTDTQYF
CDR3nt: TGTGCCAGTCGGGACTGGGAGGATACAGATACGCAGTATTTT
len: 14
d_gene: -
abundance: -
j_gene: TRBJ2-3
v_gene: TRBV19

CDR3aa: CASRDHGQPQHF
CDR3nt: TGTGCCAGCAGGGACCACGGTCAGCCCCAGCATTTT
len: 12
d_gene: -
abundance: -
j_gene: TRBJ1-5
v_gene: TRBV28

CDR3aa: CAWGTENSNQPQHF
CDR3nt: TGTGCCTGGGGGACAGAGAATAGCAATCAGCCCCAGCATTTT
len: 14
d_gene: TRBD1
abundance: -
j_gene: TRBJ1-5
v_gene: TRBV30

CDR3aa: CASSLWAGAGTDTQYF
CDR3nt: TGTGCCAGCAGCTTATGGGCGGGAGCGGGTACAGATACGCAGTATTTT
len: 16
d_gene: TRBD2
abundance: -
j_gene: TRBJ2-3
v_gene: TRBV7-3

CDR3aa: CASSVDPGSPLHF
CDR3nt: TGTGCCAGCAGCGTAGACCCCGGATCACCCCTCCACTTT
len: 13
d_gene: -
abundance: -
j_gene: TRBJ1-6
v_gene: TRBV9

CDR3aa: CASSLAPSPGGEQFF
CDR3nt: TGTGCCAGCAGCTTAGCACCATCTCCTGGAGGTGAGCAGTTCTTC
len: 15
d_gene: -
abundance: -
j_gene: TRBJ2-1
v_gene: TRBV7-9

CDR3aa: CASSPLGSSYNEQFF
CDR3nt: TGTGCCAGCAGCCCTCTAGGGAGCTCCTACAATGAGCAGTTCTTC
len: 15
d_gene: -
abundance: -
j_gene: TRBJ2-1
v_gene: TRBV7-9

CDR3aa: CASSPFGEQGSPLHF
CDR3nt: TGTGCCAGCTCACCGTTTGGCGAGCAGGGTTCACCCCTCCACTTT
len: 15
d_gene: -
abundance: -
j_gene: TRBJ1-6
v_gene: TRBV18

CDR3aa: CASSPGPMNTEAFF
CDR3nt: TGTGCCAGCAGCCCGGGACCGATGAACACTGAAGCTTTCTTT
len: 14
d_gene: -
abundance: -
j_gene: TRBJ1-1
v_gene: TRBV13

CDR3aa: CASSEIQGNSPLHF
CDR3nt: TGTGCCAGCAGTGAAATACAGGGGAATTCACCCCTCCACTTT
len: 14
d_gene: TRBD1
abundance: -
j_gene: TRBJ1-6
v_gene: TRBV2

CDR3aa: CARDRGHTDTQYF
CDR3nt: TGTGCCAGAGACAGGGGGCATACAGATACGCAGTATTTT
len: 13
d_gene: TRBD1
abundance: -
j_gene: TRBJ2-3
v_gene: TRBV2

CDR3aa: CASSVGTASNQPQHF
CDR3nt: TGTGCCAGTAGTGTAGGGACCGCCAGCAATCAGCCCCAGCATTTT
len: 15
d_gene: -
abundance: -
j_gene: TRBJ1-5
v_gene: TRBV19

CDR3aa: CASSPQTGVSETQYF
CDR3nt: TGTGCCAGCTCACCACAAACAGGGGTTTCAGAGACCCAGTACTTC
len: 15
d_gene: TRBD1
abundance: -
j_gene: TRBJ2-5
v_gene: TRBV18

CDR3aa: CASSLIRGTVGEGYTF
CDR3nt: TGTGCCAGCAGCCTTATCCGGGGCACAGTGGGGGAGGGCTACACCTTC
len: 16
d_gene: -
abundance: -
j_gene: TRBJ1-2
v_gene: TRBV7-8

CDR3aa: CASSAGVGGEQFF
CDR3nt: TGTGCCAGCAGCGCCGGAGTAGGTGGTGAGCAGTTCTTC
len: 13
d_gene: -
abundance: -
j_gene: TRBJ2-1
v_gene: TRBV9

CDR3aa: CACRPGTGSPGGPDTQYF
CDR3nt: TGTGCCTGCAGACCCGGGACAGGGAGCCCCGGAGGCCCAGATACGCAGTATTTT
len: 18
d_gene: TRBD1
abundance: few
j_gene: TRBJ2-3
v_gene: TRBV18

CDR3aa: CASSPPFLGLAGGGEDNEQFF
CDR3nt: TGTGCCAGCTCACCACCTTTCTTGGGGCTAGCGGGAGGTGGCGAGGACAATGAGCAGTTCTTC
len: 21
d_gene: TRBD2
abundance: -
j_gene: TRBJ2-1
v_gene: TRBV18

CDR3aa: CASSLNLNTEAFF
CDR3nt: TGTGCCAGCAGTTTAAATCTGAACACTGAAGCTTTCTTT
len: 13
d_gene: -
abundance: -
j_gene: TRBJ1-1
v_gene: TRBV12-3/TRBV12-4

CDR3aa: CAISGKNQPQHF
CDR3nt: TGTGCCATCAGTGGGAAGAATCAGCCCCAGCATTTT
len: 12
d_gene: -
abundance: few
j_gene: TRBJ1-5
v_gene: TRBV10-3

CDR3aa: CASSLGQYYGYTF
CDR3nt: TGTGCCAGCAGCTTAGGACAGTACTATGGCTACACCTTC
len: 13
d_gene: -
abundance: -
j_gene: TRBJ1-2
v_gene: TRBV7-3

CDR3aa: CASSLSSTGYGYTF
CDR3nt: TGTGCCAGCAGCCTATCATCCACAGGGTATGGCTACACCTTC
len: 14
d_gene: -
abundance: few
j_gene: TRBJ1-2
v_gene: TRBV7-2

CDR3aa: CASSQDSPLISYNSPLHF
CDR3nt: TGCGCCAGCAGCCAAGATTCACCTCTTATTTCCTATAATTCACCCCTCCACTTT
len: 18
d_gene: -
abundance: -
j_gene: TRBJ1-6
v_gene: TRBV4-3

CDR3aa: CATSDWRQESEQYF
CDR3nt: TGTGCCACCAGTGATTGGCGACAGGAAAGCGAGCAGTACTTC
len: 14
d_gene: -
abundance: once
j_gene: TRBJ2-7
v_gene: TRBV24-1

CDR3aa: CASKRSTYEQYF
CDR3nt: TGTGCCAGCAAACGCAGTACTTACGAGCAGTACTTC
len: 12
d_gene: -
abundance: -
j_gene: TRBJ2-7
v_gene: TRBV6-5

CDR3aa: CASSEGQGAYEQYF
CDR3nt: TGTGCCAGCAGTGAAGGTCAGGGGGCCTACGAGCAGTACTTC
len: 14
d_gene: TRBD1
abundance: few
j_gene: TRBJ2-7
v_gene: TRBV2